This TCR beta chain was sequenced in a study of CD8 T cells in Susac syndrome. CDR1 is PRHDT and CDR2 is FYEKMQ in the germline V gene (reference sequence). With 5 bases removed from V and 3 bases from J, the gap between germline ends came to 10 bases. The CDR3 covers 13 residues. RNA amounts of roughly 0.5 to 1 ug underwent reverse transcription with random hexamers. TCRdb called the immunoSEQ multiplex PCR reads again in MiXCR, with one record for every CDR3 protein. The sample holds more than 80,000 distinct CDR3 sequences, roughly 95% seen once. Sequenced material: CD8+ T cells from PBMCs. The source of this sequence is a human donor with Susac syndrome. This chain links TRBV13 with TRBJ2-5; D is possibly TRBD1 (6 bases). This CDR3 reads CASSAQGEETQYF. The CDR3 DNA reads as TGTGCCAGCAGCGCACAGGGAGAAGAGACCCAGTACTTC.